Presented here are 10 T cell receptor beta chains from one specimen sequenced in a study of blood T cell repertoires in COVID-19 (dated by TCRdb to the early 2020s). Library creation used the immunoSEQ multiplex PCR assay. TCRdb took over this immuneACCESS table, retaining in-frame rearrangements with V and J assigned. Such tables are incomplete; in checked studies, under half of the missing clones stem from an unresolved V gene, and the remainder is unexplained. The sample yields 150,000 to 170,000 clones; 91% were counted once. About 0.57% of the sample is held by the ten biggest clonotypes. Specimen: peripheral blood. The receptors here all came from a man aged 50 to 59 with acute or convalescent COVID-19.

This chain joins TRBV7-2 and TRBJ1-4; tentative D call: TRBD1 (6 bases). The germline V gene has CDR1 SGHTA and CDR2 FQGNSA. The CDR3 is 14 residues long. Trimming cost V 5 bases and J 3 bases, with 10 bases left between them. CDR3 amino acids: CASSPGQPNEKLFF. CDR3 coding DNA: TGTGCCAGCAGCCCCGGACAGCCTAATGAAAAACTGTTTTTT. Looking up the rest from reference TRBV7-2 and TRBJ1-4 gives the full variable domain: GAGVSQSPSNKVTEKGKDVELRCDPISGHTALYWYRQSLGQGLEFLIYFQGNSAPDKSGLPSDRFSAERTGGSVSTLTIQRTQQEDSAVYLCASSPGQPNEKLFFGSGTQLSVL.

In DNA, the CDR3 is TGTGCCAGCAGTTCCCGTGGGACAGGGGCCATATATTTT. The encoded protein is CASSSRGTGAIYF. This chain links TRBV28 with TRBJ1-3; 10 bases match TRBD1. Looked up from germline, CDR1 is MDHEN and CDR2 is SYDVKM. The trim removed 4 bases at V and 11 bases at J, leaving 5 bases unmatched. This CDR3 has 13 amino acids.

This chain links TRBV7-2 with TRBJ1-6; D is unresolved. V lost 5 bases and J lost 9, with 8 bases in between. Germline CDR1 SGHTA, CDR2 FQGNSA. CDR3 size: 12 residues. The CDR3 nucleotides are TGTGCCAGCAGCACCCCGAGTTCACCCCTCCACTTT. This codes for CASSTPSSPLHF.

This clone was picked up one time. The chain employs TRBV24-1 and TRBJ1-5; D is uncertain. V dropped 4 bases and J dropped 4 bases, with 4 bases sitting between them. CDR1 is KGHDR and CDR2 is SFDVKD in the germline V gene. The CDR3 loop spans 12 amino acids. The CDR3 nucleotides read TGTGCCACCAGTGAGGCAAATCAGCCCCAGCATTTT. It encodes CATSEANQPQHF.

This sequence joins TRBV10-3 and TRBJ1-4, with TRBD1 identical over 9 bases. This CDR3 is built from 13 residues. Trimming took 6 bases from V and 10 from J; bases not matched to a gene: 6. Germline lookup yields CDR1 ENHRY and CDR2 SYGVKD. CDR3 nucleotide sequence: TGTGCCATCAGCCGGGACAGGGAGAGAAAACTGTTTTTT. Its translation is CAISRDRERKLFF.

This sequence joins TRBV11-3 and TRBJ2-1, with D possibly being TRBD2 (6 bases). CDR3 length: 15 residues. V lost 5 bases to trimming and J lost 6 bases, with 17 bases between them. Germline V gene data show CDR1 as SGHNT and CDR2 as YENEEA. CDR3 in amino acids: CASSNNFGEVNEQFF. CDR3 nucleotide sequence: TGTGCCAGCAGCAATAATTTCGGGGAGGTCAATGAGCAGTTCTTC.

The CDR3 is CASRDSNQPQHF. DNA for the CDR3: TGTGCCAGCAGGGATAGCAATCAGCCCCAGCATTTT. The J gene is TRBJ1-5, the V gene TRBV19, with D possibly matching TRBD1 (5 bases). The CDR3 length is 12 residues. Trimming left V 9 bases short and J 0 bases short, with 6 bases between. Germline V gene lookup returns CDR1 LNHDA and CDR2 SQIVND (reference sequence).

The rearrangement joins TRBV6-5 to TRBJ1-5, with D perhaps matching TRBD1 (6 bases). V was cut by 7 bases and J by 5 bases, with 18 bases left in between. Germline V CDR1 and CDR2: MNHEY, SVGAGI. The CDR3 consists of 15 residues. The CDR3: CASTQRGKGDQPQHF. The DNA for the CDR3 is TGTGCCAGCACCCAAAGGGGGAAGGGGGATCAGCCCCAGCATTTT.

This chain joins TRBV7-9 and TRBJ1-2; TRBD1 agrees at 9 bases. Per germline, CDR1 SEHNR and CDR2 FQNEAQ (reference sequence). The CDR3 sequence is 14 residues long. V lost 3 bases, J lost 7 bases, and 6 bases stayed unmatched. The CDR3: CASSFSGQGFGYTF. CDR3 in DNA: TGTGCCAGCAGCTTCTCTGGACAGGGGTTTGGCTACACCTTC. Full variable domain (rest looked up from reference TRBV7-9 and TRBJ1-2): DTGVSQNPRHKITKRGQNVTFRCDPISEHNRLYWYRQTLGQGPEFLTYFQNEAQLEKSRLLSDRFSAERPKGSFSTLEIQRTEQGDSAMYLCASSFSGQGFGYTFGSGTRLTVV.

The V call is TRBV7-2, the J call TRBJ2-7; tentative D call: TRBD2 (5 bases). The germline gives CDR1 SGHTA, CDR2 FQGNSA. With 4 bases removed from V and 4 bases from J, the gap between germline ends came to 14 bases. This CDR3 is 14 amino acids long. CDR3 amino acids: CASSSHTGVYEQYV. DNA for the CDR3: TGTGCCAGCAGCTCTCATACCGGGGTTTACGAGCAGTACGTC.